This T cell receptor (beta chain) appears in the sequencing data of a study of identical twins. Study-level points and caveats: Abundant beta clonotypes from cord blood bore fewer insertions; memory repertoires lacked this pattern.

Trimming at V came to 5 bases and at J to 5 bases, leaving 8 bases not matched to a gene. Looked up from germline, CDR1 is SEHNR and CDR2 is FQNEAQ (reference sequence). CDR3 length: 15 residues. Concerning this clonotype itself: Its antigen remains unidentified.

TCRdb itself ran the 5' RACE reads through MiXCR, one entry per CDR3 protein. The profile covers around 680,000 distinct CDR3 sequences, with 8.6% appearing a single time and roughly 0.97% taken by the ten largest. A further study also used this sample, focusing on yellow fever vaccine responses in identical twins.

The specimen sequenced was PBMCs. The source is a woman younger than 35 in good health. This chain uses TRBV7-9 with TRBJ1-4; 7 nucleotides align to TRBD1. Here the CDR3 DNA reads TGTGCCAGCAGCCCGGGGACAGCTAGAAATGAAAAACTGTTTTTT. Its translation: CASSPGTARNEKLFF.